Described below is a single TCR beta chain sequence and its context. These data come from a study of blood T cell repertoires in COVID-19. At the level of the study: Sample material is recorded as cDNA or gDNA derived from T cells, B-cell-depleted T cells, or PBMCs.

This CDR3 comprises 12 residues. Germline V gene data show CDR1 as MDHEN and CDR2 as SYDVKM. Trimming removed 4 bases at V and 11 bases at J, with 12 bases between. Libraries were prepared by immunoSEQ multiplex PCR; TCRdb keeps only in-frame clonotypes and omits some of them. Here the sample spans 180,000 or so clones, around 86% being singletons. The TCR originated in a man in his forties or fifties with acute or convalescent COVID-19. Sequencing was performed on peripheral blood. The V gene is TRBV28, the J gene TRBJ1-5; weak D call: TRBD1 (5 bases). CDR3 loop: CASSSTRAAQHF. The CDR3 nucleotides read TGTGCCAGCAGTTCTACCAGGGCTGCCCAGCATTTT.